The 15 T cell receptor beta chains reported below all come from one sample, sequenced in a study. Tregs were sorted as CD4+CD25+CD127-/low cells. Each CDR3 protein gets one entry after TCRdb re-called the 5' RACE reads with MiXCR. The repertoire holds approximately 50,000 distinct CDR3 sequences, with around 20% as singletons. What was sequenced was tumor-infiltrating Tregs sorted from the breast tumor. The receptors come from a female donor with breast cancer.

The sample holds a few counts of this clonotype. The chain joins TRBV28 to TRBJ1-4; D ambiguous. Germline CDR1 is MDHEN and CDR2 is SYDVKM. CDR3 size: 11 residues. Trimming left V 5 bases short and J 10 bases short, with 8 bases between. CDR3 DNA: TGTGCCAGCAGTCAGTCTCGAAAACTGTTTTTT. It yields the protein CASSQSRKLFF.

The table lists this clonotype with many counts. J is TRBJ2-3 and V is TRBV11-2, with D possibly TRBD2 on 6 matching bases. The CDR3 has 14 residues. Germline V gene lookup returns CDR1 SGHAT and CDR2 FQNNGV. Trimming took off 5 bases at V and 3 bases at J, with 12 bases between the two ends. CDR3 sequence (DNA): TGTGCCAGCAGCCCCAGACTAGATACAGATACGCAGTATTTT. Protein sequence: CASSPRLDTDTQYF.

This clonotype showed up just a few times. This may stem from a read error, because a much larger clone lies one nucleotide away. As DNA, the CDR3 is TGCAGCGCCGCCGGGACAGGGTCTTACGAGCAGTACTTC. Protein product: CSAAGTGSYEQYF. This chain joins TRBV29-1 and TRBJ2-7, with TRBD1 matching over 9 bases. In germline, CDR1 is SQVTM, CDR2 ANQGSEA. V was pared by 7 bases and J by 4 bases, with 8 bases of the junction left unmatched. This CDR3 is 13 amino acids long.

The chain couples TRBV20-1 to TRBJ2-3; perhaps TRBD1 as D (5 bases). The CDR3 spans 14 residues. Germline CDR1 reads DFQATT; CDR2 reads SNEGSKA (reference sequence). Trimming left V 4 bases short and J 12 bases short, with 23 bases between. CDR3 sequence reads: CSAMTAASTGTQYF. The CDR3 nucleotides are TGCAGTGCTATGACCGCTGCGAGCACAGGTACACAGTATTTT.

The J gene is TRBJ1-1, the V gene TRBV5-1; possibly TRBD1 for D (5 bases). The CDR3 runs to 16 residues. V gave up 0 bases and J gave up 0 bases, with 12 bases separating them. Germline V gives CDR1 SGHRS, CDR2 YFSETQ. CDR3 amino acids: CASSLGARAMNTEAFF. CDR3 nucleotides: TGCGCCAGCAGCTTGGGTGCCAGGGCCATGAACACTGAAGCTTTCTTT. Complete variable domain (other parts from reference TRBV5-1 and TRBJ1-1): KAGVTQTPRYLIKTRGQQVTLSCSPISGHRSVSWYQQTPGQGLQFLFEYFSETQRNKGNFPGRFSGRQFSNSRSEMNVSTLELGDSALYLCASSLGARAMNTEAFFGQGTRLTVV.

The chain employs TRBV7-6 and TRBJ2-5; D possibly corresponds to TRBD1 (5 bases). CDR3 length: 13 residues. Trimming took off 4 bases at V and 4 bases at J, with 10 bases between the two ends. CDR1 is SGHVS and CDR2 is FNYEAQ in the germline V gene. CDR3 coding DNA: TGTGCCAGCAGCTCCCAGGGTGGAGAGACCCAGTACTTC. This translates into CASSSQGGETQYF.

This clonotype was observed a handful of times. The CDR3 coding sequence is TGTGCCAGCGGGGAAGGTAACGAGCAGTACTTC. It is translated as CASGEGNEQYF. The V gene is TRBV6-5, the J gene TRBJ2-7, with D unresolved. The germline V gene encodes CDR1 MNHEY and CDR2 SVGAGI. The CDR3 has 11 amino acids. Trimming removed 8 bases at V and 5 bases at J, with 10 bases between.

This chain joins TRBV7-2 and TRBJ1-1; no clear D gene. The CDR3 consists of 13 residues. V lost 5 bases to trimming and J lost 3 bases, with 10 bases between them. Germline assignment: CDR1 SGHTA and CDR2 FQGNSA. The CDR3 loop is CASSPMMDTEAFF. CDR3 coding DNA: TGTGCCAGCAGCCCAATGATGGACACTGAAGCTTTCTTT.

This clonotype showed up just a few times. The CDR3 loop is CASSYPQSSGQGNSPLHF. The CDR3, as DNA: TGTGCCAGCAGTTACCCTCAATCGTCGGGACAGGGGAATTCACCCCTCCACTTT. This chain links TRBV6-5 with TRBJ1-6; 10 bases are a match to TRBD1. Germline V gene lookup returns CDR1 MNHEY and CDR2 SVGAGI. V shed 2 bases and J 7 bases; nucleotides not matched to a gene: 11. The CDR3 loop spans 18 amino acids.

The table lists this clonotype with a few counts. The chain employs TRBV7-2 and TRBJ1-5; 7 nucleotides match TRBD1. Germline-derived CDR1 and CDR2 are SGHTA and FQGNSA. The CDR3 loop spans 15 amino acids. Trimming cost V 5 bases and J 3 bases; bases outside gene matches: 7. The CDR3 here is CASSSGTVFNQPQHF. The CDR3 region has the DNA TGTGCCAGCAGCAGCGGGACAGTTTTCAATCAGCCCCAGCATTTT.

In regard to this clonotype: Germline is not matched at one junction end, which may reflect a read error. The chain has TRBV7-9 and TRBJ2-1, with 10 bases lining up with TRBD2. The CDR3 is made up of 16 amino acids. Germline V gene lookup returns CDR1 SEHNR and CDR2 FQNEAQ (reference sequence). The chain's CDR3 is CASSSLAGSSYNEQFF. CDR3 coding DNA: TGTGCCAGCAGCTCACTAGCGGGGAGCTCCTACAACGAGCAGTTCTTC.

This clonotype was observed a few times. The chain combines TRBV27 with TRBJ2-7; D tentatively reads TRBD1 or TRBD2 (5 bases each). Germline V CDR1 and CDR2: MNHEY, SMNVEV (reference sequence). The CDR3 consists of 13 residues. The ends were cut back, 3 bases at V and 4 bases at J, with 10 bases in the middle. The CDR3 spells CASSFQGPYEQYF. CDR3 DNA: TGTGCCAGCAGTTTCCAGGGACCGTACGAGCAGTACTTC.

Many counts were recorded for this clonotype. This chain connects TRBV5-1 to TRBJ1-1; D remains ambiguous. This CDR3 spans 16 amino acids. The ends were cut back, 0 bases at V and 2 bases at J, with 14 bases in the middle. The germline gives CDR1 SGHRS, CDR2 YFSETQ. In nucleotides, the CDR3 is TGCGCCAGCAGCTTGGGGGCAGCCCCAACCAACACTGAAGCTTTCTTT. It specifies CASSLGAAPTNTEAFF.

Written as DNA, the CDR3 is TGCGCCAGCAGCTTAGGACTAGCTGCGGGTAGGGAGCAGTATTTT. Protein sequence: CASSLGLAAGREQYF. The genes are TRBV5-1 and TRBJ2-3, with 8 bases aligning to TRBD2. The ends lost 2 bases at V and 11 bases at J; junction bases unmatched: 13. This CDR3 has 15 residues. Germline V gene sequence: CDR1 SGHRS, CDR2 YFSETQ.

The chain couples TRBV6-4 to TRBJ1-1, with 8 bases fitting TRBD1. This CDR3 spans 15 amino acids. From germline, CDR1 is MRHNA and CDR2 SNTAGT. V lost 6 bases and J lost 4; bases outside the gene matches: 10. In nucleotides, the CDR3 is TGTGCCAGCAGCCAAGACAGGGGAGGGGGCACTGAAGCTTTCTTT. Translation: CASSQDRGGGTEAFF.